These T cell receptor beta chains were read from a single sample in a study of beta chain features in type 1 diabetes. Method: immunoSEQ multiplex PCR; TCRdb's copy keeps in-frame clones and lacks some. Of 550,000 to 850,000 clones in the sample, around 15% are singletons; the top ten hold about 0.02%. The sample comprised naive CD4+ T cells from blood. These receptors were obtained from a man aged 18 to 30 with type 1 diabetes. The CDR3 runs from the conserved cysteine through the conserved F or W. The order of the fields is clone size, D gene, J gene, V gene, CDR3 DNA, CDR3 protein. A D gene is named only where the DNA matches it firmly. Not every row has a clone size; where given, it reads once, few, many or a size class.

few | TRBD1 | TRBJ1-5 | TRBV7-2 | TGTGCCAGCAGCCGGGACAGGGGAGATCAGCCCCAGCATTTT | CASSRDRGDQPQHF
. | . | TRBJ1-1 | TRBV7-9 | TGTGCCAGCAACAAGAATCAGAACACTGAAGCTTTCTTT | CASNKNQNTEAFF
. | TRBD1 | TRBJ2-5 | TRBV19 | TGTGCCAGTAGTATCATGGGACAGGTTGGGGAGACCCAGTACTTC | CASSIMGQVGETQYF
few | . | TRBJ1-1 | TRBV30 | TGTGCCTGGAACCCGGGTAGTGAAGCTTTCTTT | CAWNPGSEAFF
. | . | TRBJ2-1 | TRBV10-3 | TGTGCCATCAGTGCAACCGGTGGAGGGGGCCCCTACAATGAGCAGTTCTTC | CAISATGGGGPYNEQFF
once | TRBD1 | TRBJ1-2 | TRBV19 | TGTGCCAGTAGTATGACAGGGGGTGCCCTTTTCTATGGCTACACCTTC | CASSMTGGALFYGYTF
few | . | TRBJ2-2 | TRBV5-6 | TGTGCCAGCAGCACACCCCCGAACACCGGGGAGCTGTTTTTT | CASSTPPNTGELFF
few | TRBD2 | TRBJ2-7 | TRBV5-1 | TGCGCCAGCAGCTCACCTCGGGTAGCGGGGACGAGCTCCTACGAGCAGTACTTC | CASSSPRVAGTSSYEQYF
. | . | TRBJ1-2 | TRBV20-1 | TGCAGTGCTAGACAGGGCGGAGGCTACACCTTC | CSARQGGGYTF
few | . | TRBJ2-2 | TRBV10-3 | TGTGCCATCAGCCGACAGACAAACGGGGAGCTGTTTTTT | CAISRQTNGELFF
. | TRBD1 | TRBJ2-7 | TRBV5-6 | TGTGCCAGCAGCTGGGGACAGGTCTCCTACGAGCAGTACTTC | CASSWGQVSYEQYF
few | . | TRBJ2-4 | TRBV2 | TGTGCCAGCAGTGATGGGTGGGACGTCGCCAAAAACATTCAGTACTTC | CASSDGWDVAKNIQYF
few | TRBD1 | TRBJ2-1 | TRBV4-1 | TGCGCCAGCAGCCAAGGGGGACAGGGAACCTACAATGAGCAGTTCTTC | CASSQGGQGTYNEQFF
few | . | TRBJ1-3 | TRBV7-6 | TGTGCCAGCAGCGTTAACGAGGGACCTGGAAACACCATATATTTT | CASSVNEGPGNTIYF
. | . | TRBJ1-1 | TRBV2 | TGTGCCAGCAGTGGGCAGCCGAACACTGAAGCTTTCTTT | CASSGQPNTEAFF
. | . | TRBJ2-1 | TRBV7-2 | TGTGCCAGCAGCTTCACAGGGACCTACAATGAGCAGTTCTTC | CASSFTGTYNEQFF
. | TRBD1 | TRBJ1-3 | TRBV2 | TGTGCCAGCAGCCCCGGGACAGCGAACTCTGGAAACACCATATATTTT | CASSPGTANSGNTIYF
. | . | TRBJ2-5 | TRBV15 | TGTGCCACCAGCATATCCCCTGGCAGGGACGAGACCCAGTACTTC | CATSISPGRDETQYF
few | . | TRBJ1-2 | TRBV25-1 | TGTGCCAGCAGTGAAACGAGGACCGTCAACTATGGCTACACCTTC | CASSETRTVNYGYTF
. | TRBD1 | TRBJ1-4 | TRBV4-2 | TGTGCCAGCAGCCAAGAGGTCGACAGGGTTGGTGAAAAACTGTTTTTT | CASSQEVDRVGEKLFF
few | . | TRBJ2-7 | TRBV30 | TGTGCCTGGAGTCTAGGTGGCGAGCAGTACTTC | CAWSLGGEQYF
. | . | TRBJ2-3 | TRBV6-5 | TGTGCCAGCCGCCAGACAGGCAACACAGATACGCAGTATTTT | CASRQTGNTDTQYF